This T cell receptor beta chain is drawn from a study of blood T cell repertoires in COVID-19. Germline V gene data show CDR1 as MGHRA and CDR2 as YSYEKL. The CDR3 extends over 18 amino acids. The V gene lost 4 bases and the J gene lost 1 base, with 20 bases spanning the gap. This table comes from immunoSEQ multiplex PCR, and its TCRdb copy is limited to in-frame clones, with some not included. The data show roughly 300,000 clones, about 86% seen once. The chain uses TRBV4-1 and TRBJ2-4; D perhaps matches TRBD1 (6 bases). The TCR comes from a woman aged 40 to 50 with acute COVID-19. Sequencing was done on a sample of PBMCs or T cells enriched from blood (not recorded which). The CDR3 sequence is CASSLGPGVSNAKNIQYF. The DNA for the CDR3 is TGCGCCAGCAGCCTCGGACCAGGGGTGTCGAATGCCAAAAACATTCAGTACTTC.